The rows below give T cell receptor beta chains drawn from one sample of a study of blood T cell repertoires in COVID-19. Profiling relied on immunoSEQ multiplex PCR, and the TCRdb table lists in-frame clones only, not all of them. The sample yields approximately 170,000 clones, 75% to 90% seen once. The sequenced sample consisted of PBMCs or T cells enriched from blood (not recorded which). These receptors all come from a woman between 18 and 30 years old who had recovered from COVID-19. Both conserved end residues are part of each CDR3.

TRBV6-2/TRBV6-3	TRBJ2-2	CASSYSLGTGELFF
TRBV27	TRBJ2-7	CASRGDEQYF
TRBV7-3	TRBJ2-6	CASSLGSGTGFSGANVLTF
TRBV7-5	TRBJ1-4	CARSLEGRGGEKLFF
TRBV7-9	TRBJ2-1	CASSSLPGGKMNEQFF
TRBV6-5	TRBJ2-2	CASSYSTGTGELFF
TRBV27	TRBJ2-1	CASSPPPRASGRAGNEQFF
TRBV2	TRBJ2-4	CATGTFAIQYF
TRBV4-3	TRBJ2-7	CASSQDSGRLAVYEQYF
TRBV27	TRBJ2-5	CASSSGQGRETQYF
TRBV4-3	TRBJ2-3	CASSQDILAGADTQYF